Below, 25 T cell receptor beta chains from the same sample are listed, as sequenced in a study of blood T cell repertoires in COVID-19. Profiling relied on immunoSEQ multiplex PCR, and the TCRdb table lists in-frame clones only, not all of them. The sample has approximately 250,000 clones; about 87% are singletons. Sequenced: PBMCs or T cells enriched from blood (not recorded which). Receptors originate from a woman in her thirties or forties with acute COVID-19.

This clone was observed a handful of times. The chain uses TRBV4-3 and TRBJ2-7, with D perhaps TRBD2 (5 bases). Looked up from germline, CDR1 is LGHNA and CDR2 is YSLEER. V lost 0 bases to trimming and J lost 4 bases, with 10 bases between them. CDR3 length: 14 residues. CDR3 region: CASSQDWGEYEQYF. The CDR3 coding sequence is TGCGCCAGCAGCCAAGACTGGGGAGAATACGAGCAGTACTTC.

This clone has just a few counts. The rearrangement links TRBV9 to TRBJ2-7; TRBD2 might be the D (5 bases). The CDR3 is made up of 13 amino acids. Looked up from germline, CDR1 is SGDLS and CDR2 is YYNGEE. The V gene lost 3 bases and the J gene lost 4 bases, with 11 bases spanning the gap. The CDR3: CASSGRGGYEQYF. The CDR3 region has the DNA TGTGCCAGCAGCGGCCGGGGTGGGTACGAGCAGTACTTC.

This rearrangement joins TRBV29-1 to TRBJ1-2, with D perhaps TRBD1 (5 bases). V lost 4 bases and J 7 bases, leaving 13 bases between the germline ends. CDR1 and CDR2 from the germline V gene are SQVTM and ANQGSEA. This CDR3 is 12 amino acids long. DNA of the CDR3: TGCAGCGTTGGAAGTGGGGGAGGTGGCTACACCTTC. Translated, it gives CSVGSGGGGYTF.

The chain combines TRBV6-5 with TRBJ1-6; no reliable D call. The V end was cut by 7 bases, the J end by 0 bases, with 7 bases between. Germline V gene data show CDR1 as MNHEY and CDR2 as SVGAGI. The length of the CDR3 is 14 residues. The DNA of the CDR3 is TGTGCCAGCACCTGGGCCTCCTATAATTCACCCCTCCACTTT. Protein sequence: CASTWASYNSPLHF.

V and J are TRBV12-5 and TRBJ2-1, with D perhaps matching TRBD1 (6 bases). The CDR3 length is 14 residues. CDR1 is LGHNT and CDR2 is FRNRAP in the germline V gene. Trimming cost V 1 base and J 10 bases, with 14 bases left between them. CDR3 nucleotides: TGTGCTAGTGGTTTGGCTTTGGGGGCGGCAGAGCAGTTCTTC. Protein sequence: CASGLALGAAEQFF.

This chain links TRBV12-5 with TRBJ2-7, with 11 bases lining up with TRBD2. The trim removed 8 bases at V and 7 bases at J, leaving 16 bases unmatched. This CDR3 contains 16 residues. Germline V gene sequence: CDR1 LGHNT, CDR2 FRNRAP. The CDR3 DNA reads as TGTGCTAGTTGGGGTAGCGGGAGGGCCGTCCACCAAGAGCAGTACGTC. Protein: CASWGSGRAVHQEQYV.

This chain connects TRBV9 to TRBJ1-3; D possibly corresponds to TRBD1 (5 bases). This CDR3 is built from 14 residues. CDR1 and CDR2 from the germline V gene are SGDLS and YYNGEE. The germline V and J ends were trimmed by 3 bases and 1 base, with 8 bases remaining between them. The CDR3 is CASSEGYSGNTIYF. CDR3 nucleotide sequence: TGTGCCAGCAGCGAGGGGTATTCTGGAAACACCATATATTTT.

The V and J genes are TRBV12-5 and TRBJ1-5, with D possibly TRBD1 on 6 matching bases. Germline CDR1 and CDR2: LGHNT and FRNRAP. The CDR3 covers 18 residues. V lost 0 bases to trimming and J lost 4 bases, with 19 bases between them. CDR3 DNA sequence: TGTGCTAGTGGTTTGGTACCCGGACAGCTGTATTGGAATCAGCCCCAGCATTTT. It translates to CASGLVPGQLYWNQPQHF.

CDR3 residues: CASGRHHSGANVLTF. DNA for the CDR3: TGTGCCAGCGGCAGGCACCACTCTGGGGCCAACGTCCTGACTTTC. This sequence joins TRBV3-1 (or the pseudogene TRBV3-2) and TRBJ2-6; D is undetermined. CDR1 is LGHDT and CDR2 is YNNKEL in the germline V gene (reference sequence). There are 15 residues in the CDR3. V lost 8 bases and J lost 0, with 11 bases in between.

This clone was recorded a few times. V and J are TRBV3-1 (or the pseudogene TRBV3-2) and TRBJ1-3; 9 nucleotides agree with TRBD1. J lost 0 bases, V lost 5 bases, and 5 bases had no gene match. The CDR3 extends over 16 amino acids. Germline loops: CDR1 LGHDT, CDR2 YNNKEL (reference sequence). The chain's CDR3 is CASSITGGASGNTIYF. In DNA, the CDR3 is TGTGCCAGCAGCATTACAGGGGGCGCCTCTGGAAACACCATATATTTT.

This chain uses TRBV3-1 (or the pseudogene TRBV3-2) with TRBJ2-5; D is possibly TRBD2 (5 bases). Trimming took 0 bases from V and 5 from J, leaving 13 bases between them. This CDR3 is built from 15 residues. CDR1 is LGHDT and CDR2 is YNNKEL in the germline V gene (reference sequence). CDR3 DNA sequence: TGTGCCAGCAGCCAAGATGGCCTAGCCGGTGAGACCCAGTACTTC. It specifies CASSQDGLAGETQYF.

Concerning this clone: The identical CDR3 is also encoded by other nucleotide sequences in the sample. This chain links TRBV5-1 with TRBJ2-2; 10 nucleotides agree with TRBD2. Trimming cost V 4 bases and J 4 bases; bases outside gene matches: 4. CDR1 is SGHRS and CDR2 is YFSETQ in the germline V gene. The CDR3 covers 15 residues. The CDR3 sequence is CASSAVAGGTGELFF. CDR3 nucleotide sequence: TGCGCCAGCAGCGCCGTAGCGGGGGGCACCGGGGAGCTGTTTTTT.

The chain is built from TRBV3-1 (or the pseudogene TRBV3-2) and TRBJ1-5; D may be TRBD1 (6 bases). Trimming pared 4 bases from V and 0 bases from J, leaving 10 bases between. The V gene's germline CDR1 is LGHDT and CDR2 YNNKEL (reference sequence). The CDR3 extends over 15 amino acids. CDR3 sequence reads: CASSPQGNSNQPQHF. The CDR3 DNA is TGTGCCAGCAGCCCCCAGGGGAATAGCAATCAGCCCCAGCATTTT.

The chain uses TRBV15 and TRBJ2-1, with D perhaps matching TRBD2 (6 bases). Germline V lookup: CDR1 LNHNV, CDR2 YYDKDF (reference sequence). The CDR3 is 16 residues long. With 1 base removed from V and 1 base from J, the gap between germline ends came to 11 bases. CDR3 DNA: TGTGCCACCAGCAGAGTTAACGGACTATCCTACAATGAGCAGTTCTTC. Translation gives CATSRVNGLSYNEQFF. Full variable domain (rest looked up from reference TRBV15 and TRBJ2-1): DAMVIQNPRYQVTQFGKPVTLSCSQTLNHNVMYWYQQKSSQAPKLLFHYYDKDFNNEADTPDNFQSRRPNTSFCFLDIRSPGLGDTAMYLCATSRVNGLSYNEQFFGPGTRLTVL.

The chain is built from TRBV6-5 and TRBJ1-5; maybe TRBD1 (5 bases). The CDR3 length is 15 residues. The germline gives CDR1 MNHEY, CDR2 SVGAGI. Trimming removed 7 bases from V and 0 bases from J, with 13 bases in between. The CDR3, as DNA: TGTGCCAGCAAAAAGACAGAATATAGCAATCAGCCCCAGCATTTT. It is translated as CASKKTEYSNQPQHF.

This clone was seen a single time. This sequence joins TRBV20-1 and TRBJ2-3; 14 nucleotides align to TRBD2. The junction had 10 bases not matched to a gene; V was cut back by 3 bases and J by 8 bases. CDR1 is DFQATT, CDR2 SNEGSKA, per germline (reference sequence). The CDR3 extends over 16 amino acids. The chain's CDR3 is CSASWGLAGAPGTQYF. The DNA of the CDR3 is TGCAGTGCTAGTTGGGGACTAGCGGGAGCTCCGGGTACGCAGTATTTT.

In its sample, this clone was seen once. The chain employs TRBV7-2 and TRBJ2-3, with 8 bases lining up with TRBD2. Trimming removed 1 base from V and 1 base from J; junction bases left unmatched: 7. Looked up from germline, CDR1 is SGHTA and CDR2 is FQGNSA. This CDR3 spans 17 amino acids. The CDR3 coding sequence is TGTGCCAGCAGCTTAGTCTCCAGCGGGAGCGGCACAGATACGCAGTATTTT. Translating gives CASSLVSSGSGTDTQYF.

This clone was recorded many times. The J gene is TRBJ2-1, the V gene TRBV5-6; D perhaps matches TRBD1 (6 bases). The CDR3 is made up of 15 amino acids. Trimming shortened V by 2 bases and J by 7 bases, and 16 bases separated the two germline ends. Germline V CDR1 and CDR2: SGHDT, YYEEEE. CDR3 DNA: TGTGCCAGCAGCTTCCCTGAGGGGGTGGGGAATGAGCAGTTCTTC. This sequence encodes CASSFPEGVGNEQFF.

The chain couples TRBV10-3 to TRBJ1-1, with unresolved D. Trimming pared 3 bases from V and 2 bases from J, leaving 10 bases between. This CDR3 is 14 amino acids long. The germline gives CDR1 ENHRY, CDR2 SYGVKD. The CDR3 DNA reads as TGTGCCATCAGTGACAGGCAAATTAACACTGAAGCTTTCTTT. Its translation is CAISDRQINTEAFF.

DNA for the CDR3: TGTGCCAGCAGCTTAGCGGGGGCATTCGACGAGCAGTACTTC. Amino acid sequence: CASSLAGAFDEQYF. J is TRBJ2-7 and V is TRBV7-9; a possible D gene is TRBD1 (6 bases). Trimming shortened V by 0 bases and J by 5 bases, and 11 bases separated the two germline ends. Germline lookup yields CDR1 SEHNR and CDR2 FQNEAQ (reference sequence). CDR3 length: 14 residues.

About this clone: Other DNA sequences from this sample encode an identical CDR3 as well. This chain connects TRBV7-2 to TRBJ2-5; no clear D. This CDR3 has 12 amino acids. Trimming removed 1 base from V and 5 bases from J, with 5 bases in between. Germline CDR1 and CDR2: SGHTA and FQGNSA. The CDR3 loop is CASSLGPETQYF. The CDR3 bases are TGTGCCAGCAGCTTAGGGCCGGAGACCCAGTACTTC.

The rearrangement joins TRBV2 to TRBJ1-4; 12 nucleotides line up with TRBD1. The CDR3 consists of 18 residues. Germline CDR1 reads SNHLY; CDR2 reads FYNNEI. With V trimmed by 7 bases and J by 2 bases, 11 bases remained unmatched. CDR3 nucleotides: TGTGCCAGCAAGGTGGGGACAGGGGGCCATCGGACTAATGAAAAACTGTTTTTT. Translating gives CASKVGTGGHRTNEKLFF.

With respect to this clone: The identical CDR3 is also encoded by other nucleotide sequences in the sample. V gene TRBV9 combines with J gene TRBJ1-1; TRBD1 aligns across 7 bases. There are 14 residues in the CDR3. Germline V gene sequence: CDR1 SGDLS, CDR2 YYNGEE. Losses at the gene ends were 3 bases for V and 0 bases for J; bases not matched to a gene: 2. DNA for the CDR3: TGTGCCAGCAGCGCGACAGGGTTGAACACTGAAGCTTTCTTT. Residues: CASSATGLNTEAFF.

This chain links TRBV24-1 with TRBJ2-5; TRBD2 matches 9 bases. There are 15 residues in the CDR3. Germline loops: CDR1 KGHDR, CDR2 SFDVKD. The junction had 3 bases not matched to a gene; V was cut back by 1 base and J by 4 bases. The CDR3 loop is CATSDFRGGGETQYF. The CDR3 nucleotides read TGTGCCACCAGTGATTTTCGCGGGGGGGGAGAGACCCAGTACTTC.

The genes are TRBV4-3 and TRBJ1-3; D gene unclear. CDR1 LGHNA and CDR2 YSLEER come from the germline V gene. This CDR3 spans 16 amino acids. The V and J ends lost 0 bases and 0 bases respectively, with 9 bases between them. The chain's CDR3 is CASSQDTGNSGNTIYF. Here the CDR3 DNA reads TGCGCCAGCAGCCAAGACACGGGAAACTCTGGAAACACCATATATTTT.